Each of the 16 T cell receptor beta chains below was sequenced from the same sample in a study of T cells after yellow fever vaccination. In TCRdb, the 5' RACE reads were re-called with MiXCR into one record per CDR3 protein. The table includes almost 600,000 distinct CDR3 sequences, about 13% detected once. Source: PBMCs, taken on the day of the yellow fever booster vaccination. These receptors were collected from a man aged 30 to 45 who received the YFV17D yellow fever vaccine.

This sequence joins TRBV9 and TRBJ2-7; D is possibly TRBD2 (6 bases). The germline CDR1 and CDR2 sequences are SGDLS and YYNGEE. The CDR3 is 13 residues long. Trimming removed 2 bases from V and 5 bases from J, with 11 bases in between. CDR3 in DNA: TGTGCCAGCAGCGTTAGCGGCGTCCACGAGCAGTACTTC. This sequence encodes CASSVSGVHEQYF. Based on the CDR3 plus reference TRBV9 and TRBJ2-7, the full variable domain is DSGVTQTPKHLITATGQRVTLRCSPRSGDLSVYWYQQSLDQGLQFLIQYYNGEERAKGNILERFSAQQFPDLHSELNLSSLELGDSALYFCASSVSGVHEQYFGPGTRLTVT.

This clonotype has more than one count but fewer than ten. The chain employs TRBV10-2 and TRBJ1-6; tentatively, D is TRBD1 (6 bases). Trimming shortened V by 4 bases and J by 10 bases, and 17 bases separated the two germline ends. The V gene's germline CDR1 is WSHSY and CDR2 SAAADI. CDR3 length: 15 residues. The CDR3 loop reads CASSVETGYGSPLHF. CDR3 nucleotides: TGCGCCAGCAGTGTGGAAACAGGGTACGGGTCACCCCTCCACTTT.

The table lists this clonotype with a few counts. This chain uses TRBV6-2 or TRBV6-3 with TRBJ2-1; 10 bases align to TRBD2. This CDR3 region has 15 residues. Germline loops: CDR1 MNHEY, CDR2 SVGEGT. Unmatched junction bases numbered 9, after V lost 8 bases and J lost 5 bases. The CDR3 reads CASRSSLAGHNEQFF. CDR3 nucleotide sequence: TGTGCCAGCCGATCCTCACTAGCGGGGCACAATGAGCAGTTCTTC.

This clonotype turned up a few times. The V and J genes are TRBV9 and TRBJ2-1; D gene uncertain. Germline V gene data show CDR1 as SGDLS and CDR2 as YYNGEE. The CDR3 has 17 amino acids. V shed 0 bases and J shed 5 bases, with 18 bases lying between them. CDR3 DNA sequence: TGTGCCAGCAGCGTAGGGGTGACCCTGGGGAATAACAATGAGCAGTTCTTC. Encoded protein: CASSVGVTLGNNNEQFF. The full variable domain, rest sourced from reference TRBV9 and TRBJ2-1, is DSGVTQTPKHLITATGQRVTLRCSPRSGDLSVYWYQQSLDQGLQFLIQYYNGEERAKGNILERFSAQQFPDLHSELNLSSLELGDSALYFCASSVGVTLGNNNEQFFGPGTRLTVL.

The chain carries TRBV29-1 and TRBJ2-2; 9 bases align to TRBD1. The CDR3 is 14 residues long. CDR1 is SQVTM, CDR2 ANQGSEA, per germline. V lost 7 bases, J lost 4 bases, and 7 bases stayed unmatched. This CDR3 reads CSGLGQGVTGELFF. CDR3 coding DNA: TGCAGCGGCCTGGGACAGGGAGTCACCGGGGAGCTGTTTTTT.

This rearrangement joins TRBV12-3 or TRBV12-4 to TRBJ2-1, with D hard to call. The CDR3 covers 19 residues. V lost 6 bases, J lost 7 bases, and 31 bases lay in between. In nucleotides, the CDR3 is TGTGCCAGCAGGCTGATCCCTCCGGCCCACAGCCGACGTGAAAATGAGCAGTTCTTC. This codes for CASRLIPPAHSRRENEQFF.

The chain links TRBV2 to TRBJ2-2; 8 bases line up with TRBD2. In germline, CDR1 is SNHLY, CDR2 FYNNEI. This CDR3 spans 15 amino acids. V dropped 4 bases and J dropped 4; count of bases not matched to a gene: 5. CDR3 sequence reads: CASSVSGRTTGELFF. The CDR3 DNA is TGTGCCAGCAGTGTAAGCGGGAGAACCACCGGGGAGCTGTTTTTT.

The genes are TRBV5-1 and TRBJ2-1, with 7 bases matching TRBD1. CDR1 is SGHRS and CDR2 is YFSETQ in the germline V gene. The CDR3 runs 14 residues. With V trimmed by 1 base and J by 9 bases, 7 bases remained unmatched. CDR3 bases: TGCGCCAGCAGCTTGAATGTCAGGGACAGTGAGCAGTTCTTC. Its protein product is CASSLNVRDSEQFF.

There are many counts of this clonotype. The chain employs TRBV12-3 or TRBV12-4 and TRBJ2-2; D is possibly TRBD2 (6 bases). V lost 5 bases and J 7 bases, leaving 11 bases between the germline ends. The CDR3 sequence is 13 residues long. The CDR3 region is CASSTGSFGELFF. CDR3 nucleotide sequence: TGTGCCAGCAGTACCGGGAGTTTCGGGGAGCTGTTTTTT.

This clonotype showed up just a few times. This chain connects TRBV18 to TRBJ2-5; TRBD2 is a possible D gene (6 bases). V was cut by 3 bases and J by 4 bases, with 12 bases left in between. Germline V gene lookup returns CDR1 KGHSH and CDR2 LQKENI. This CDR3 region has 14 residues. The DNA for the CDR3 is TGTGCCAGCTCACCGGGACGGGAGTTAGAGACCCAGTACTTC. Its protein is CASSPGRELETQYF.

This clonotype was observed a few times. The chain is built from TRBV10-1 and TRBJ2-3; D uncertain. The CDR3 consists of 13 residues. Germline CDR1 and CDR2: WNHNN and SYGVQD (reference sequence). V dropped 3 bases and J dropped 2 bases, with 6 bases sitting between them. CDR3 protein: CASSDGVTDTQYF. DNA of the CDR3: TGCGCCAGCAGTGACGGTGTCACAGATACGCAGTATTTT.

This clonotype was picked up a small number of times. The chain uses TRBV29-1 and TRBJ1-5; TRBD1 matches at 9 bases. CDR3 length: 17 residues. Germline V gene sequence: CDR1 SQVTM, CDR2 ANQGSEA. The junction had 14 bases not matched to a gene; V was cut back by 0 bases and J by 8 bases. Here the CDR3 reads CSVEDRAVGTGWKPQHF. The CDR3 region has the DNA TGCAGCGTTGAAGATAGGGCTGTTGGGACAGGGTGGAAGCCCCAGCATTTT.

Only a few counts were recorded for this clonotype. The chain uses TRBV18 and TRBJ1-1; D is possibly TRBD1 (6 bases). With 6 bases removed from V and 3 bases from J, the gap between germline ends came to 14 bases. This CDR3 contains 14 residues. CDR1 KGHSH and CDR2 LQKENI come from the germline V gene. The CDR3 nucleotides are TGTGCCAGCTCCCGAACAGGGTTAGACACTGAAGCTTTCTTT. Protein sequence: CASSRTGLDTEAFF.

The chain employs TRBV6-5 and TRBJ2-2, with TRBD1 identical over 7 bases. The V gene end was trimmed by 7 bases and the J gene end by 1 base; junction bases not matched to a gene: 15. Germline V lookup: CDR1 MNHEY, CDR2 SVGAGI. The CDR3 is made up of 18 amino acids. The CDR3 region is CASISQGRLYQNTGELFF. The DNA of the CDR3 is TGTGCCAGCATTTCACAGGGGAGATTATACCAGAACACCGGGGAGCTGTTTTTT.

The CDR3 is CASSSRAGGSYNEQFF. CDR3 DNA: TGTGCCAGCAGCTCCCGGGCGGGAGGTTCCTACAATGAGCAGTTCTTC. This chain links TRBV7-3 with TRBJ2-1; TRBD2 matches 8 bases. The CDR3 is made up of 16 amino acids. Germline trimming cut 4 bases from V and 1 base from J; bases unmatched to any gene: 6. The germline gives CDR1 SGHTA, CDR2 FQGTGA.

V and J are TRBV4-3 and TRBJ2-3; D perhaps matches TRBD2 (6 bases). CDR3 length equals 15 residues. Trimming removed 3 bases at V and 5 bases at J, with 15 bases between. Germline V gives CDR1 LGHNA, CDR2 YSLEER. CDR3 DNA sequence: TGCGCCAGCAGCCATGATCCAGAAGCGGGAGATACGCAGTATTTT. Amino acid sequence: CASSHDPEAGDTQYF.